This is a list of T cell receptor beta chains from one sample in a study of early T cells in non-severe SARS-CoV-2 infection. TCRdb recomputed calls from the 5' RACE reads with MiXCR, one row per CDR3 protein. This sample carries 65,000 to 70,000 distinct CDR3 sequences, 10% to 15% of them seen once, and the ten largest clones take more than 1.5%. Source material: whole blood. Receptors were obtained from an adult who was a healthcare worker with PCR-confirmed SARS-CoV-2 infection or an uninfected control (not recorded which). Each CDR3 is given with its conserved first and last residue. The D gene is left open where the match is weak. Rows may omit the clone size; those that give it use once, few, many or a size class.

size: few; J: TRBJ2-7; D: NA; length: 13; V: TRBV12-3/TRBV12-4; DNA: TGTGCCAGCAGTCCCGGGACGGCTGGCAAGCAGTACTTC; CDR3: CASSPGTAGKQYF
size: few; J: TRBJ2-6; D: TRBD1; length: 17; V: TRBV6-5; DNA: TGTGCCAGCAGTAGACAGGGGGGCAGCTCTGGGGCCAACGTCCTGACTTTC; CDR3: CASSRQGGSSGANVLTF
size: few; J: TRBJ1-1; D: NA; length: 13; V: TRBV5-6; DNA: TGTGCCAGCAGGGAGGCGGCCCGCACTGAAGCTTTCTTT; CDR3: CASREAARTEAFF
size: many; J: TRBJ1-1; D: NA; length: 13; V: TRBV7-7; DNA: TGTGCTAGCAGCTCAGGGGAATTCACTGAAGCTTTCTTT; CDR3: CASSSGEFTEAFF
size: NA; J: TRBJ2-1; D: TRBD2; length: 15; V: TRBV20-1; DNA: TGCAGTGCTAGACCAGCGGGGGGCTCCTACAATGAGCAGTTCTTC; CDR3: CSARPAGGSYNEQFF
size: few; J: TRBJ1-2; D: NA; length: 13; V: TRBV10-1; DNA: TGCGCCAGCAGTGATGGGGTTAACTATGGCTACACCTTC; CDR3: CASSDGVNYGYTF
size: few; J: TRBJ1-6; D: TRBD1; length: 14; V: TRBV7-3; DNA: TGTGCCAGCAGCTCGACAGGGTGGGATTCACCCCTCCACTTT; CDR3: CASSSTGWDSPLHF
size: many; J: TRBJ2-2; D: TRBD2; length: 17; V: TRBV12-3/TRBV12-4; DNA: TGTGCCAGCAGTTTTCCTAGCGGGGGGTTGAACACCGGGGAGCTGTTTTTT; CDR3: CASSFPSGGLNTGELFF
size: many; J: TRBJ1-4; D: TRBD1; length: 14; V: TRBV2; DNA: TGTGCCAGCAGGAGGGACAGGGGAACTGAAAAACTGTTTTTT; CDR3: CASRRDRGTEKLFF
size: many; J: TRBJ2-5; D: NA; length: 16; V: TRBV5-4; DNA: TGTGCCAGCAGCCAGCAGGGTCTACTCAAGCAAGAGACCCAGTACTTC; CDR3: CASSQQGLLKQETQYF
size: few; J: TRBJ2-7; D: TRBD2; length: 14; V: TRBV12-3/TRBV12-4; DNA: TGTGCCAGCAGTTTAAGCGGGAGGGTCTACGAGCAGTACTTC; CDR3: CASSLSGRVYEQYF
size: many; J: TRBJ1-1; D: NA; length: 18; V: TRBV7-9; DNA: TGTGCCAGCACCTCCCGGGACCCCGGGACCTTGAATAACACTGAAGCTTTCTTT; CDR3: CASTSRDPGTLNNTEAFF
size: many; J: TRBJ2-1; D: TRBD2; length: 16; V: TRBV20-1; DNA: TGCAGTGCTTGGAGACTAGCGGGGGATTTTTACAATGAGCAGTTCTTC; CDR3: CSAWRLAGDFYNEQFF
size: few; J: TRBJ2-1; D: NA; length: 12; V: TRBV5-1; DNA: TGCGCCAGCAGCACCGGACAGCGTGAGCAGTTCTTC; CDR3: CASSTGQREQFF
size: NA; J: TRBJ2-5; D: NA; length: 10; V: TRBV29-1; DNA: TGCAGCGTAGACGGAGAGACCCAGTACTTC; CDR3: CSVDGETQYF
size: few; J: TRBJ2-7; D: NA; length: 15; V: TRBV7-6; DNA: TGTGCCAGCAGCCCAGCGCCCCTCAGCTCCTACGAGCAGTACTTC; CDR3: CASSPAPLSSYEQYF
size: NA; J: TRBJ2-3; D: NA; length: 12; V: TRBV5-1; DNA: TGCGCCAGCAGCTTCGACTCAGATACGCAGTATTTT; CDR3: CASSFDSDTQYF
size: medium-sized; J: TRBJ2-2; D: NA; length: 14; V: TRBV12-3/TRBV12-4; DNA: TGTGCCAGCAGTTCTGCCTGGGGTCCCGGGGAGCTGTTTTTT; CDR3: CASSSAWGPGELFF